One T cell receptor (beta chain) is described in this entry. The data belong to a study of blood T cell repertoires in COVID-19. About the study: Specimens from acute and convalescent COVID-19 originated in the United States, Italy and Spain.

Source study methods: Cell counts per sample came from amplifying reference gene primers. Libraries were prepared by immunoSEQ multiplex PCR; TCRdb keeps only in-frame clonotypes and omits some of them. V, J and clone size are taken as reported in that table, and D and trimming were inferred from the DNA itself. Of about 130,000 clones in the sample, about 80% were seen once. V was clipped by 0 bases and J by 8 bases, with 14 bases between them. This CDR3 comprises 14 residues. Looked up from germline, CDR1 is SGHRS and CDR2 is YFSETQ. The chain has TRBV5-1 and TRBJ1-1; TRBD1 might be the D (5 bases). The TCR originated in a woman aged 50 to 65 with acute or convalescent COVID-19. Sequencing used peripheral blood. The DNA for the CDR3 is TGCGCCAGCAGCTTGGAAGGGGCCCCCTCGGAAGCTTTCTTT. Translation gives CASSLEGAPSEAFF.